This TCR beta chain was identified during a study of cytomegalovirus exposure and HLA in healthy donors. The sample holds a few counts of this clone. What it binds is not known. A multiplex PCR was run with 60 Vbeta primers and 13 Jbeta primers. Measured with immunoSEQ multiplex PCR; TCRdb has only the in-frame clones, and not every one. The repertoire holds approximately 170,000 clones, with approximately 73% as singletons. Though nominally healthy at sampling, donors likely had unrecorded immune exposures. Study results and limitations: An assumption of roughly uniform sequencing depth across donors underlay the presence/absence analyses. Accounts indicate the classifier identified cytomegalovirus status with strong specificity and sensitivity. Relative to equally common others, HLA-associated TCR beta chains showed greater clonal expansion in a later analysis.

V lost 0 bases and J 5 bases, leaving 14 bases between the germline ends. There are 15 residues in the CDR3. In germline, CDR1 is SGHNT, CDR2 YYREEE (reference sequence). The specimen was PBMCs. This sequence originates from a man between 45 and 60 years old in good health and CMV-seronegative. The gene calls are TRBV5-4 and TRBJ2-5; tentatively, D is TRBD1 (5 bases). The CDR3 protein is CASSLDVRAAETQYF. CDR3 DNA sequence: TGTGCCAGCAGCTTGGATGTCAGGGCGGCGGAGACCCAGTACTTC.